This is a list of T cell receptor beta chains from one sample in a study of T cells after yellow fever vaccination. TCRdb recomputed calls from the 5' RACE reads with MiXCR, one row per CDR3 protein. The sample records about 85,000 distinct CDR3 sequences, about 14% being singletons. The material was CD8+ T cells not binding an NS4B(214-222) dextramer, sorted from PBMCs, obtained 21 days after the first yellow fever vaccination. These TCRs come from a young man who received the YFV17D yellow fever vaccine. Both conserved end residues are part of each CDR3. Fields, in order: D gene, CDR3 length, J gene, V gene, clone size, CDR3 protein, CDR3 DNA. The D gene is left open where the match is weak. Expanded clones are given a class, and other clones once, few, many or no size at all.

D gene: .
CDR3 length: 17
J gene: TRBJ1-5
V gene: TRBV7-8
clone size: .
CDR3 protein: CASSLAITYDSNQPQHF
CDR3 DNA: TGTGCCAGCAGCTTAGCCATAACATACGATAGCAATCAGCCCCAGCATTTT

D gene: TRBD1
CDR3 length: 13
J gene: TRBJ2-7
V gene: TRBV29-1
clone size: few
CDR3 protein: CSVPGTGDYEQYF
CDR3 DNA: TGCAGCGTTCCCGGGACAGGGGACTACGAGCAGTACTTC

D gene: .
CDR3 length: 15
J gene: TRBJ2-2
V gene: TRBV4-3
clone size: .
CDR3 protein: CASSQDTRSPGELFF
CDR3 DNA: TGCGCCAGCAGCCAAGATACCCGGTCTCCCGGGGAGCTGTTTTTT

D gene: .
CDR3 length: 14
J gene: TRBJ2-3
V gene: TRBV4-3
clone size: few
CDR3 protein: CASGRELSTDTQYF
CDR3 DNA: TGCGCCAGCGGAAGGGAATTGAGCACAGATACGCAGTATTTT

D gene: .
CDR3 length: 15
J gene: TRBJ2-1
V gene: TRBV20-1
clone size: .
CDR3 protein: CSARDPFRKVDEQFF
CDR3 DNA: TGCAGTGCTAGAGACCCCTTCAGGAAGGTAGATGAGCAGTTCTTC

D gene: .
CDR3 length: 15
J gene: TRBJ2-1
V gene: TRBV12-3/TRBV12-4
clone size: few
CDR3 protein: CASSSPGLADNEQFF
CDR3 DNA: TGTGCCAGCAGTTCCCCGGGTCTGGCTGACAATGAGCAGTTCTTC

D gene: .
CDR3 length: 12
J gene: TRBJ2-1
V gene: TRBV29-1
clone size: few
CDR3 protein: CSAEFRDNEQFF
CDR3 DNA: TGCAGTGCCGAGTTCCGGGACAATGAGCAGTTCTTC

D gene: TRBD1
CDR3 length: 14
J gene: TRBJ2-7
V gene: TRBV10-2
clone size: few
CDR3 protein: CASRAGTGSDEQYF
CDR3 DNA: TGCGCCAGCAGAGCCGGGACAGGGTCCGACGAGCAGTACTTC

D gene: TRBD1
CDR3 length: 16
J gene: TRBJ1-2
V gene: TRBV14
clone size: .
CDR3 protein: CASSQGIGQGIYGYTF
CDR3 DNA: TGTGCCAGCAGCCAAGGGATAGGACAGGGCATCTATGGCTACACCTTC

D gene: .
CDR3 length: 17
J gene: TRBJ2-2
V gene: TRBV20-1
clone size: .
CDR3 protein: CCAAPPRQEWGTGELFF
CDR3 DNA: TGCTGTGCTGCCCCACCTCGACAGGAGTGGGGGACCGGGGAGCTGTTTTTT

D gene: .
CDR3 length: 16
J gene: TRBJ1-6
V gene: TRBV7-8
clone size: few
CDR3 protein: CASRPVPSSYNSPLHF
CDR3 DNA: TGTGCCAGCAGACCCGTCCCGAGCTCCTATAATTCACCCCTCCACTTT

D gene: .
CDR3 length: 16
J gene: TRBJ2-1
V gene: TRBV7-8
clone size: few
CDR3 protein: CASSHPIRDGNNEQFF
CDR3 DNA: TGTGCCAGCAGCCACCCCATCCGGGACGGAAACAATGAGCAGTTCTTC

D gene: .
CDR3 length: 15
J gene: TRBJ2-1
V gene: TRBV6-2/TRBV6-3
clone size: .
CDR3 protein: CASSSQGTADNEQFF
CDR3 DNA: TGTGCCAGCAGTTCACAGGGAACCGCTGACAATGAGCAGTTCTTC

D gene: .
CDR3 length: 15
J gene: TRBJ2-7
V gene: TRBV4-2
clone size: many
CDR3 protein: CASSQVWGASYEQYF
CDR3 DNA: TGTGCCAGCAGCCAAGTTTGGGGGGCATCCTACGAGCAGTACTTC

D gene: .
CDR3 length: 18
J gene: TRBJ2-3
V gene: TRBV4-3
clone size: few
CDR3 protein: CASSQDWVGTPGTDTQYF
CDR3 DNA: TGCGCCAGCAGCCAAGATTGGGTCGGGACCCCCGGCACAGATACGCAGTATTTT

D gene: TRBD1
CDR3 length: 16
J gene: TRBJ2-2
V gene: TRBV10-3
clone size: .
CDR3 protein: CAISGMDRGNTGELFF
CDR3 DNA: TGTGCCATCAGTGGGATGGACAGGGGAAACACCGGGGAGCTGTTTTTT